Listed here is a single TCR beta chain. Its matching antigen is unknown. Deletions cut 6 bases from V and 3 bases from J, with 17 bases between. CDR3 length equals 15 residues. CDR1 is SNHLY and CDR2 is FYNNEI in the germline V gene. This entry comes from a study of cytomegalovirus exposure and HLA in healthy donors. Study-level results: Reportedly, TCR beta sequences accurately predicted HLA-A and HLA-B alleles in most subjects. In a later analysis, TCR association rates varied by HLA locus: DRB1 most, HLA-C fewest. A later analysis linked a missense variant in DCLRE1C to the trimming of TCR beta V and J genes.

This PCR relied on a set of 60 Vbeta primers and 13 Jbeta primers. TCRdb's copy holds only in-frame clones and misses some; the assay was immunoSEQ multiplex PCR. The sample lists roughly 100,000 clones; around 80% were seen once. The chain employs TRBV2 and TRBJ2-5; tentatively, D is TRBD1 (8 bases). Sequenced sample: PBMCs. This clonotype was sampled from a man aged 30 to 39 in good health and CMV-seropositive. CDR3 sequence (DNA): TGTGCCAGCAGCCAACAGGGGGGGCCTGAAGAGACCCAGTACTTC. Translating it yields CASSQQGGPEETQYF. The entire variable domain, with the rest obtained from reference TRBV2 and TRBJ2-5, is as follows: EPEVTQTPSHQVTQMGQEVILRCVPISNHLYFYWYRQILGQKVEFLVSFYNNEISEKSEIFDDQFSVERPDGSNFTLKIRSTKLEDSAMYFCASSQQGGPEETQYFGPGTRLLVL.